The clone carrying this TCR beta chain appeared once. The CDR3 sequence is 15 residues long. With V trimmed by 5 bases and J by 5 bases, 8 bases remained unmatched. Germline V gene data show CDR1 as SGHRS and CDR2 as YFSETQ. This entry is derived from a study of identical twins. A single record per CDR3 protein comes from TCRdb applying MiXCR to the 5' RACE reads. The table lists roughly 500,000 distinct CDR3 sequences, about 20% of them singletons. Another study also made use of these data, one on T cells expressing NK-cell markers. As that study records: Serological testing identified most of the eight sequenced donors as HCMV-seropositive and one as seronegative. The study found dominant NKG2C+ clonotypes at about 1.0-8% of CD8+ T cells in about 6 donors.

J is TRBJ2-3 and V is TRBV5-1; 10 bases align to TRBD1. The source is a woman between 18 and 29 years old in good health. Input material: CD4+ T cells sorted from blood. CDR3 nucleotide sequence: TGCGCCAGCAGGCCCGGGACAGGGGTGGGAGATACGCAGTATTTT. Translation: CASRPGTGVGDTQYF.